A selection of T cell receptor beta chains follows, all from one sample in a study of blood T cell repertoires in COVID-19. Clones were sequenced by immunoSEQ multiplex PCR, and TCRdb holds only the in-frame ones, with some missing. The sample has over 150,000 clones, roughly 78% seen once; the top ten hold around 20%. Sequencing used PBMCs or T cells enriched from blood (not recorded which). These receptors originate from a woman between 70 and 85 years old in a cohort exposed to, infected with or recovered from COVID-19 (not recorded which). CDR3s include the opening cysteine and the closing phenylalanine or tryptophan. A D gene is named only where the DNA matches it firmly. Clone size appears in some rows only: once, few, many, or a class for an expanded clone.

V: TRBV11-2; J: TRBJ1-1; size: NA; D: NA; CDR3: CASSERRGTEAFF; DNA: TGTGCCAGCAGCGAGAGGCGGGGCACTGAAGCTTTCTTT
V: TRBV24-1; J: TRBJ2-1; size: NA; D: TRBD2; CDR3: CATSGWTSGRALDEQFF; DNA: TGTGCCACCAGTGGCTGGACTAGCGGGAGGGCGCTGGATGAGCAGTTCTTC
V: TRBV12-3/TRBV12-4; J: TRBJ2-1; size: NA; D: TRBD1; CDR3: CASSFGLDREQFF; DNA: TGTGCCAGCAGTTTTGGATTGGACAGGGAGCAGTTCTTC
V: TRBV23-1; J: TRBJ1-1; size: few; D: NA; CDR3: CASSQKGRGTEAFF; DNA: TGCGCCAGCAGTCAAAAAGGACGGGGCACTGAAGCTTTCTTT
V: TRBV6-5; J: TRBJ1-2; size: NA; D: TRBD1; CDR3: CASSTGVGYGYTF; DNA: TGTGCCAGCAGTACAGGGGTAGGCTATGGCTACACCTTC
V: TRBV7-9; J: TRBJ2-5; size: few; D: TRBD1; CDR3: CASSQGTGGYSETQYF; DNA: TGTGCCAGCAGCCAAGGGACAGGGGGCTACTCGGAGACCCAGTACTTC
V: TRBV5-4; J: TRBJ1-4; size: NA; D: TRBD1; CDR3: CASSLTTGNEKLFF; DNA: TGTGCCAGCAGCTTGACGACAGGGAATGAAAAACTGTTTTTT
V: TRBV10-3; J: TRBJ1-6; size: NA; D: TRBD1; CDR3: CAISEDRGRSYNSPLHF; DNA: TGTGCCATCAGCGAGGACAGGGGACGCTCCTATAATTCACCCCTCCACTTT
V: TRBV25-1; J: TRBJ1-2; size: once; D: TRBD1; CDR3: CASSEYRGPGTDYGYTF; DNA: TGTGCCAGCAGTGAATATAGGGGACCCGGGACAGACTATGGCTACACCTTC
V: TRBV5-1; J: TRBJ2-1; size: once; D: TRBD2; CDR3: CASRLAPSSYNEQFF; DNA: TGCGCCAGCAGACTAGCGCCGAGCTCCTACAATGAGCAGTTCTTC
V: TRBV7-2; J: TRBJ2-1; size: NA; D: NA; CDR3: CASSLAGVGEQFF; DNA: TGTGCCAGCAGCTTAGCGGGAGTGGGGGAGCAGTTCTTC
V: TRBV2; J: TRBJ1-1; size: NA; D: NA; CDR3: CASSLQGLINTEAFF; DNA: TGTGCCAGCAGTCTCCAAGGACTGATAAACACTGAAGCTTTCTTT
V: TRBV28; J: TRBJ1-4; size: once; D: NA; CDR3: CASSSPGAATNEKLFF; DNA: TGTGCCAGCAGTTCCCCAGGGGCAGCAACTAATGAAAAACTGTTTTTT
V: TRBV5-1; J: TRBJ1-4; size: NA; D: TRBD1; CDR3: CASSPQGADEKLFF; DNA: TGCGCCAGCAGTCCACAGGGGGCAGATGAAAAACTGTTTTTT
V: TRBV4-2; J: TRBJ2-1; size: NA; D: TRBD2; CDR3: CASSQAGGPSGEQFF; DNA: TGTGCCAGCAGCCAAGCGGGAGGGCCTTCGGGTGAGCAGTTCTTC
V: TRBV29-1; J: TRBJ2-1; size: few; D: NA; CDR3: CSAKTQVNEQFF; DNA: TGCAGCGCCAAGACACAGGTCAATGAGCAGTTCTTC
V: TRBV7-2; J: TRBJ2-1; size: NA; D: NA; CDR3: CASSLTSRPYNEQFF; DNA: TGTGCCAGCAGCCTCACTAGCAGACCCTACAATGAGCAGTTCTTC
V: TRBV7-2; J: TRBJ1-6; size: NA; D: NA; CDR3: CASSLDRGSPLHF; DNA: TGTGCCAGCAGCTTAGATAGGGGATCACCCCTCCACTTT
V: TRBV19; J: TRBJ2-1; size: NA; D: TRBD2; CDR3: CASSLSGGRGDEQFF; DNA: TGTGCCAGTTCACTCTCGGGGGGGAGGGGCGATGAGCAGTTCTTC
V: TRBV19; J: TRBJ1-1; size: many; D: NA; CDR3: CARWGVRGGTEAFF; DNA: TGTGCCAGGTGGGGAGTCCGGGGAGGCACTGAAGCTTTCTTT
V: TRBV4-1; J: TRBJ1-3; size: NA; D: TRBD1; CDR3: CASSFRQGGGNTIYF; DNA: TGCGCCAGCAGCTTCCGACAGGGCGGCGGAAACACCATATATTTT
V: TRBV28; J: TRBJ2-1; size: NA; D: TRBD2; CDR3: CASSLWTSGRARDEQFF; DNA: TGTGCCAGCAGTTTGTGGACTAGCGGGAGGGCCAGGGATGAGCAGTTCTTC
V: TRBV27; J: TRBJ2-1; size: NA; D: NA; CDR3: CASRPSGSTAGEQFF; DNA: TGTGCCAGCAGACCCTCCGGCTCCACGGCGGGTGAGCAGTTCTTC
V: TRBV20-1; J: TRBJ1-6; size: NA; D: NA; CDR3: CSASPRTARGGSYNSPLHF; DNA: TGCAGTGCTAGTCCCCGGACTGCCCGGGGGGGCTCCTATAATTCACCCCTCCACTTT
V: TRBV30; J: TRBJ2-1; size: NA; D: NA; CDR3: CAWITYNEQFF; DNA: TGTGCCTGGATTACTTACAATGAGCAGTTCTTC
V: TRBV24-1; J: TRBJ2-2; size: NA; D: TRBD1; CDR3: CATSDYRTGNTGELFF; DNA: TGTGCCACCAGTGATTACAGGACAGGGAACACCGGGGAGCTGTTTTTT
V: TRBV6-5; J: TRBJ2-3; size: NA; D: NA; CDR3: CASWGQGAAQYF; DNA: TGTGCCAGCTGGGGGCAGGGCGCAGCGCAGTATTTT
V: TRBV10-2; J: TRBJ2-1; size: once; D: TRBD2; CDR3: CASSELGSGNEQFF; DNA: TGCGCCAGCAGTGAGTTAGGTAGCGGGAATGAGCAGTTCTTC